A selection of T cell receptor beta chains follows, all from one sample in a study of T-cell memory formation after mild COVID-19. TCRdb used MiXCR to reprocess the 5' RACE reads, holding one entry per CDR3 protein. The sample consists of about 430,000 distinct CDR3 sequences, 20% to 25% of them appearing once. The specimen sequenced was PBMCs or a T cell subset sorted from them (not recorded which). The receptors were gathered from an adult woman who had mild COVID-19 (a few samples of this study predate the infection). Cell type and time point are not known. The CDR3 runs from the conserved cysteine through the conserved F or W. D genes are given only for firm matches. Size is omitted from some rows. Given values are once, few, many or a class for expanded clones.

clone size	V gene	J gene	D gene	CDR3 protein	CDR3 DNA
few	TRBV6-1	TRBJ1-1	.	CATYRSQGNTEAFF	TGTGCCACCTACCGATCACAGGGAAACACTGAAGCTTTCTTT
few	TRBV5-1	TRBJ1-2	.	CASSSGNRETNYGYTF	TGCGCCAGCAGCTCCGGGAACAGGGAGACTAACTATGGCTACACCTTC
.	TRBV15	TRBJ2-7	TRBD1	CATSRDRGSEQYF	TGTGCCACCAGCCGGGACAGGGGTTCCGAGCAGTACTTC
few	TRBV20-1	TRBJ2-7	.	CSARPRGGYEQYF	TGCAGTGCTAGACCCAGGGGGGGCTACGAGCAGTACTTC
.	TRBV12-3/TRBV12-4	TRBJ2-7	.	CASSSSGWGPLAEQYF	TGTGCCAGCAGTTCCTCCGGGTGGGGACCTCTGGCCGAGCAGTACTTC
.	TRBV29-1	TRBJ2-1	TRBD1	CSVVKDRGLAEQFF	TGCAGCGTTGTAAAGGACAGGGGGCTAGCTGAGCAGTTCTTC
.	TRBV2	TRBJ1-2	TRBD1	CASRGTGGDSYGYTF	TGTGCCAGCAGGGGGACAGGGGGCGACAGCTATGGCTACACCTTC
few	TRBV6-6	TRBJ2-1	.	CAAQPEGAHGSEQFF	TGTGCCGCCCAGCCCGAGGGAGCGCACGGGAGTGAGCAGTTCTTC
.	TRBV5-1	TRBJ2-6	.	CASSPNPSGANVLTF	TGCGCCAGCAGCCCCAATCCCTCTGGGGCCAACGTCCTGACTTTC
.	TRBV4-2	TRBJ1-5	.	CASSRSGDSNQPQHF	TGTGCCAGCAGCCGTTCGGGTGATAGCAATCAGCCCCAGCATTTT
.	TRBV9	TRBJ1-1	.	CASYPHCNTEAFF	TGTGCCAGCTACCCACATTGTAATACTGAAGCTTTCTTT
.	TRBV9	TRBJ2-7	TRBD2	CASSVGGSGNPYEQYF	TGTGCCAGCAGCGTAGGGGGTAGCGGGAACCCCTACGAGCAGTACTTC
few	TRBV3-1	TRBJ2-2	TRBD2	CASSQERTSGSKKLFF	TGTGCCAGCAGCCAAGAGAGGACTAGCGGGAGTAAGAAGCTGTTTTTT
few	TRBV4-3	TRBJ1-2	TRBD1	CASSQGGTGPLGYTF	TGCGCCAGCAGCCAAGGAGGGACAGGGCCTCTTGGCTACACCTTC
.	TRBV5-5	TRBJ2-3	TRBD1	CASSLGGTDYTDTQYF	TGTGCCAGCAGCTTGGGGGGGACAGATTACACAGATACGCAGTATTTT
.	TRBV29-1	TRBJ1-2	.	CSRKGVHGYTF	TGCAGCAGAAAGGGGGTCCATGGCTACACCTTC
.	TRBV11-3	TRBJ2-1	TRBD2	CASSQLNLAGDGNEQFF	TGTGCCAGCAGCCAGTTGAACCTAGCGGGAGATGGCAATGAGCAGTTCTTC
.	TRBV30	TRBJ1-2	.	CAWSFRRGVYGYTF	TGTGCCTGGAGCTTTCGTCGGGGGGTGTATGGCTACACCTTC
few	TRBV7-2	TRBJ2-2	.	CASSLGLQARSLGGELFF	TGTGCCAGCAGCTTAGGACTTCAAGCGCGATCGCTGGGCGGGGAGCTGTTTTTT
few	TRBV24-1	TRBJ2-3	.	CATSRAGGTDTQYF	TGTGCCACCAGTAGGGCCGGTGGCACAGATACGCAGTATTTT
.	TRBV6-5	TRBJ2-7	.	CASSQGRGTLGYEQYF	TGTGCCAGCAGTCAAGGCCGCGGGACGCTGGGGTACGAGCAGTACTTC
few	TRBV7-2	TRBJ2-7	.	CASRDLTGQYEQYF	TGTGCCAGCAGGGATTTGACAGGTCAATACGAGCAGTACTTC
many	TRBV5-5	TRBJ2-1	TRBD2	CASSRTSPVVFGEQFF	TGTGCCAGCAGCAGGACTAGCCCCGTGGTTTTCGGTGAGCAGTTCTTC
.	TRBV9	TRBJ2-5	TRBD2	CASSETSGGTQYF	TGTGCCAGCAGCGAGACTAGCGGGGGGACCCAGTACTTC
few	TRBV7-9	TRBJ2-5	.	CASSLPTAKETQYF	TGTGCCAGCAGCCTCCCCACAGCTAAAGAGACCCAGTACTTC
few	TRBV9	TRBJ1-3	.	CASSVQPDFRSGNTIYF	TGTGCCAGCAGCGTCCAACCGGACTTTCGCTCTGGAAACACCATATATTTT
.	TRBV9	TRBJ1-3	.	CASSPGGGSGNTIYF	TGTGCCAGCAGCCCGGGAGGGGGCTCTGGAAACACCATATATTTT
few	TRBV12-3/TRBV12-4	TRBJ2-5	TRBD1	CASSPEDRGETQYF	TGTGCCAGCAGTCCAGAGGACAGGGGCGAGACCCAGTACTTC
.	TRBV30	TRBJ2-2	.	CAWRGMRELFF	TGTGCCTGGAGGGGAATGAGGGAGCTGTTTTTT
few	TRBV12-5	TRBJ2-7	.	CASGQGTDEQYF	TGTGCTAGTGGTCAGGGGACGGACGAGCAGTACTTC
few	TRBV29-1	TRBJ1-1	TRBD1	CSVEDLSGGPPLNTEAFF	TGCAGCGTTGAAGATCTTTCAGGGGGACCGCCGTTGAACACTGAAGCTTTCTTT
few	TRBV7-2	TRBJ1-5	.	CASSLVAGIAQPQHF	TGTGCCAGCAGCTTAGTGGCAGGGATAGCTCAGCCCCAGCATTTT
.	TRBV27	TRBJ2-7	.	CASSPQGTELAYEQYF	TGTGCCAGCAGTCCCCAAGGGACGGAGCTAGCCTACGAGCAGTACTTC
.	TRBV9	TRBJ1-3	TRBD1	CASSPDRVGGNTIYF	TGTGCCAGCAGCCCTGACAGGGTTGGTGGAAACACCATATATTTT